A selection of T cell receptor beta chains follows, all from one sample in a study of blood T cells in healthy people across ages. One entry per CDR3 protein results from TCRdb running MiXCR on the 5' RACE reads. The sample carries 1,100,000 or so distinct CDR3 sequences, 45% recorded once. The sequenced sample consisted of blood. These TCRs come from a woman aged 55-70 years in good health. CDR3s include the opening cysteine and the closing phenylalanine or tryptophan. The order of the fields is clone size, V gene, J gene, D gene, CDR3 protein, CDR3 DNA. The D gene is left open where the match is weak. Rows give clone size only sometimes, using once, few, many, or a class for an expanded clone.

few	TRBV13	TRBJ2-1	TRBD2	CASSLGSGRAPYNEQFF	TGTGCCAGCAGCTTAGGTAGCGGGAGGGCCCCCTACAATGAGCAGTTCTTC
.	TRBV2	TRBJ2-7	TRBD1	CASSTSRTGYEQYF	TGTGCCAGCAGCACTTCCCGGACAGGGTACGAGCAGTACTTC
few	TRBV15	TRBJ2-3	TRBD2	CATSRVASGRPDTQYF	TGTGCCACCAGCAGAGTGGCTAGCGGGAGACCAGATACGCAGTATTTT
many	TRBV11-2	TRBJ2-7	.	CASSLGGTASYEQYF	TGTGCCAGCAGCTTAGGTGGGACGGCCTCCTACGAGCAGTACTTC
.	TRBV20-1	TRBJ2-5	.	CSARSDLLYNEQYF	TGCAGTGCTAGATCCGACTTACTCTACAATGAGCAGTACTTC
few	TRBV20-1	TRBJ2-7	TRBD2	CSARAARYDGRSVSSYEQYF	TGCAGTGCTAGAGCCGCTAGGTACGACGGGAGGTCGGTTAGCTCCTACGAGCAGTACTTC
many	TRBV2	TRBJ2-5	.	CASSTPARETQYF	TGTGCCAGCAGTACCCCAGCCAGGGAGACCCAGTACTTC
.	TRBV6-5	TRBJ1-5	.	CASSSGRENQPQHF	TGTGCCAGCAGTTCCGGACGGGAAAATCAGCCCCAGCATTTT
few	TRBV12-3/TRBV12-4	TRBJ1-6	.	CASSLRRALYNSPLHF	TGTGCCAGCAGTTTAAGACGGGCGCTCTATAATTCACCCCTCCACTTT
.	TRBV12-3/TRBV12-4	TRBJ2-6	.	CAIFGSGANVLTF	TGTGCCATTTTCGGCTCTGGGGCCAACGTCCTGACTTTC
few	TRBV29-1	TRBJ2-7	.	CSVGGFGGGSGYEQYF	TGCAGCGTTGGGGGATTTGGTGGAGGTTCTGGCTACGAGCAGTACTTC
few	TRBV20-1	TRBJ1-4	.	CSARALGKLFF	TGCAGTGCTAGAGCACTAGGAAAACTGTTTTTT
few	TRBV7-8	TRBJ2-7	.	CASTTSSYEQYF	TGTGCCAGCACTACGAGCTCCTACGAGCAGTACTTC
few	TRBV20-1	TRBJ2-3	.	CSAPGPASTDTQYF	TGCAGTGCTCCCGGTCCGGCTAGCACAGATACGCAGTATTTT
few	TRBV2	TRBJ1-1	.	CASSEDRPEAFF	TGTGCCAGCAGTGAAGACCGACCTGAAGCTTTCTTT
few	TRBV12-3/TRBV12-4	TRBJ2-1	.	CASISSAFRHEQFF	TGTGCCAGCATCTCCAGCGCCTTTCGTCATGAGCAGTTCTTC
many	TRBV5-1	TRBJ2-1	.	CASTPGGYNEQFF	TGCGCCAGCACTCCTGGTGGTTACAATGAGCAGTTCTTC
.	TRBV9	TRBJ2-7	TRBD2	CASSVAPGGPGEQYF	TGTGCCAGCAGCGTAGCTCCGGGAGGGCCTGGGGAGCAGTACTTC
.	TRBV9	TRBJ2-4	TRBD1	CASSASGTGVKNIQYF	TGTGCCAGCAGCGCTTCCGGGACAGGGGTCAAAAACATTCAGTACTTC
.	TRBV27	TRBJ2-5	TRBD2	CASSLFGLGSETQYF	TGTGCCAGCAGTTTATTCGGACTAGGGTCGGAGACCCAGTACTTC
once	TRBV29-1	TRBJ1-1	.	CSVAGQPNTVAFF	TGCAGCGTGGCGGGACAACCGAACACTGTAGCTTTCTTT
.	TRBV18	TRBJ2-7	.	CASSPTGTYNEQYF	TGTGCCAGCTCACCCACCGGGACCTACAATGAGCAGTACTTC
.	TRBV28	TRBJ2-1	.	CASSFETDYNEQFF	TGTGCCAGCAGTTTCGAGACTGACTACAATGAGCAGTTCTTC
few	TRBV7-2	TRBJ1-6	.	CASSSPSGLRLHF	TGTGCCAGCAGCTCCCCCTCCGGGCTTCGACTCCACTTT
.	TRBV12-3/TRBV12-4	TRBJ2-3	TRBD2	CASSTGLASRWGKYF	TGTGCCAGCAGTACGGGACTAGCGTCCCGGTGGGGGAAGTATTTT
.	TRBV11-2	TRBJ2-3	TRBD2	CASSLDGGRATDTQYF	TGTGCCAGCAGCTTAGATGGCGGGAGGGCCACAGATACGCAGTATTTT
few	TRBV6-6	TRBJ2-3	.	CASTFSTDTQYF	TGTGCCAGCACTTTTAGCACAGATACGCAGTATTTT
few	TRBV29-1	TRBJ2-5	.	CSVEGFRRGQETQYF	TGCAGCGTTGAGGGGTTCCGGAGGGGCCAAGAGACCCAGTACTTC
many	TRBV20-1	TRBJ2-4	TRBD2	CSADPFTSGRAAKNIQYF	TGCAGTGCTGATCCTTTTACTAGCGGGAGGGCAGCCAAAAACATTCAGTACTTC
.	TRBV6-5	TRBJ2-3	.	CASSYIGTQYF	TGTGCCAGCAGTTACATCGGTACGCAGTATTTT
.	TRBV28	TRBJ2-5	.	CASSLPRPQETQYF	TGTGCCAGCAGTTTACCCCGCCCCCAAGAGACCCAGTACTTC
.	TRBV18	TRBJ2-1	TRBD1	CASSPTTGRRYNEQFF	TGTGCCAGCTCACCAACGACAGGGCGACGTTACAATGAGCAGTTCTTC
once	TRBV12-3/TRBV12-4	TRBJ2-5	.	CASRRIGNQGTQYF	TGTGCCAGCAGACGCATTGGGAACCAAGGGACCCAGTACTTC
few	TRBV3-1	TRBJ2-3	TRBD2	CASSQDEVAGDFTDTQYF	TGTGCCAGCAGCCAAGATGAGGTAGCGGGGGATTTCACAGATACGCAGTATTTT
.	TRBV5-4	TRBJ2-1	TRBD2	CASSLSTSGEFF	TGTGCCAGCAGCTTGAGTACTAGCGGAGAGTTCTTC
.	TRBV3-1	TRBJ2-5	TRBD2	CASSKREGLGNEQYF	TGTGCCAGCAGCAAGCGGGAGGGCCTTGGGAATGAGCAGTACTTC
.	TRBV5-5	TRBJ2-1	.	CASSPWGYNEQFF	TGTGCCAGCAGCCCGTGGGGCTACAATGAGCAGTTCTTC
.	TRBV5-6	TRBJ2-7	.	CASSLGEPPYEQYF	TGTGCCAGCAGCTTGGGAGAGCCCCCCTACGAGCAGTACTTC
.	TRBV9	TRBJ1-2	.	CASSVDRVGDGYTF	TGTGCCAGCAGCGTAGACAGGGTGGGGGATGGCTACACCTTC
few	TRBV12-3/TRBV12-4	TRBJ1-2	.	CASSLGVAGNGYTF	TGTGCCAGCAGTTTAGGAGTGGCGGGGAACGGCTACACCTTC
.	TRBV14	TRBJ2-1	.	CASSQEQYLTAYNEQFF	TGTGCCAGCAGCCAAGAACAGTACCTTACAGCCTACAATGAGCAGTTCTTC
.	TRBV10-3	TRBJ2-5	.	CAISVQGNNEQYF	TGTGCCATCAGTGTGCAAGGTAACAATGAGCAGTACTTC
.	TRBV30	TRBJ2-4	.	CACTATGYNEQYF	TGTGCCTGTACCGCGACAGGCTACAATGAGCAGTACTTC
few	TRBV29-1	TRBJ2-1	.	CSVGGQRGKEQFF	TGCAGCGTTGGTGGACAGAGGGGGAAGGAGCAGTTCTTC
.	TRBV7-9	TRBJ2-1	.	CASSLSRQGGTNEQFF	TGTGCCAGCAGCTTGAGCAGGCAGGGGGGAACCAATGAGCAGTTCTTC
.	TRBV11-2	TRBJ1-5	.	CASSLESGSYQPQHF	TGTGCCAGCAGCTTAGAATCGGGGTCGTATCAGCCCCAGCATTTT
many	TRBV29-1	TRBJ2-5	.	CSVEDLGGRHQETQYF	TGCAGCGTTGAAGATCTGGGGGGCCGACACCAAGAGACCCAGTACTTC
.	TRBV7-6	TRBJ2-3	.	CASSLGALYTQYF	TGTGCCAGCAGCTTAGGCGCGCTATATACGCAGTATTTT
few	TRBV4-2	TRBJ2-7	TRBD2	CASSPRGGSEWYEQYF	TGTGCCAGCAGCCCACGGGGCGGGAGTGAGTGGTACGAGCAGTACTTC
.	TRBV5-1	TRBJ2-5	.	CASSLIQDSYNEQYF	TGCGCCAGCAGCTTGATCCAGGACTCGTACAATGAGCAGTACTTC
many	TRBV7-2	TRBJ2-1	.	CASSYAGLQLYNEQFF	TGTGCCAGCAGCTATGCCGGTCTTCAATTGTACAATGAGCAGTTCTTC
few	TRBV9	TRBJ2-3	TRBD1	CASSVGDRVTDTQYF	TGTGCCAGCAGCGTAGGGGACAGGGTCACAGATACGCAGTATTTT
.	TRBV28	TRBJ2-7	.	CTSSLTRKSYEQYF	TGTACCAGCAGTTTAACCCGAAAATCCTACGAGCAGTACTTC
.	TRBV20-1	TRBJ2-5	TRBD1	CSAGTGGTQYF	TGCAGTGCTGGGACAGGAGGGACCCAGTACTTC
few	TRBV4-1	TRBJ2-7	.	CASSQARGYEQYF	TGCGCCAGCAGCCAGGCCAGGGGCTACGAGCAGTACTTC
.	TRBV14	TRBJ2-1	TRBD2	CASSPPWTSGTLSYNEQFF	TGTGCCAGCAGCCCACCTTGGACTAGCGGGACCCTGTCCTACAATGAGCAGTTCTTC
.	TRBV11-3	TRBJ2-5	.	CASSLDPRGETQYF	TGTGCCAGCAGCTTAGATCCGAGGGGAGAGACCCAGTACTTC